The entry below gives a single T cell receptor (beta chain) sequence along with its context. This record comes from a study of cytomegalovirus exposure and HLA in healthy donors. The CDR3 spans 15 residues. The germline V gene encodes CDR1 KGHSY and CDR2 FQNENV. V shed 0 bases and J 6 bases; nucleotides not matched to a gene: 5. Researchers ran the PCR with 60 Vbeta and 13 Jbeta primers. The protocol was immunoSEQ multiplex PCR, while the TCRdb copy is restricted to in-frame clones and leaves out a portion. The data show under 200,000 clones, around 88% seen once. This receptor was obtained from a man aged 40-55 years in good health and CMV-seropositive. The V and J genes are TRBV16 and TRBJ1-2; 9 positions match TRBD1. Sequences were obtained from PBMCs. The CDR3 DNA sequence: TGTGCCAGCAGCCAATCGGGGGACAGGGTTGATGGCTACACCTTC. Protein sequence: CASSQSGDRVDGYTF.